The entry below gives a single TCR beta chain sequence along with its context. This CDR3 has 15 amino acids. The junction had 8 bases not matched to a gene; V was cut back by 5 bases and J by 1 base. Germline lookup yields CDR1 LNHDA and CDR2 SQIVND (reference sequence). The data were obtained in a study of blood T cell repertoires in COVID-19. Study at large: Acute-phase and convalescent COVID-19 samples originated in the United States, Italy and Spain. T cells, B-cell-depleted T cells, or PBMCs provided the cDNA or gDNA that served as material.

Per the original data handling: Reference gene primer amplification in the assay estimated nucleated cell counts. The repertoire was sequenced with immunoSEQ multiplex PCR; TCRdb's copy has only in-frame clones and lacks some. V, J and clone size reflect that table, while D and trimming were determined from the DNA. This table has about 88,000 clones, around nine tenths appearing once. The chain links TRBV19 to TRBJ2-7, with TRBD1 matching 7 bases. Sequencing was carried out using peripheral blood. The sequence came from a man aged 60 to 75 with acute or convalescent COVID-19. CDR3 in DNA: TGTGCCAGTAGTTTCACCCGGGGACAGTCCTACGAGCAGTACTTC. It specifies CASSFTRGQSYEQYF.